Below, 17 T cell receptor beta chains from the same sample are listed, as sequenced in a study of breast tumors, draining lymph nodes, adjacent tissues (dated by TCRdb to 2015 to 2016). Library preparation was by multiplex PCR. The instrument given in TCRdb is Illumina HiSeq 2000. TCRdb took the public reads, trimmed them with fastp at Q25, ran MiXCR for clone calling and kept in-frame beta chains. Here each entry gathers all rows of one CDR3 protein and keeps the most common genes and DNA. The sample table contains more than 50,000 distinct CDR3 sequences; only one count was recorded for roughly 59% of them. In total, the top ten clones hold approximately 18% of the sample. Specimen: breast tumor tissue. Receptors originate from a female donor with breast cancer. Some clones in this sample may be carry-over from other donors' samples.

As to this clonotype: In this CDR3 the conserved last residue, phenylalanine or tryptophan, is missing, so a read error is likely. The DNA is omitted, as the CDR3 cannot be located on it reliably, and the CDR3 follows TCRdb's listing. V usage is TRBV7-9 and J usage is TRBJ2-1; TRBD2, the table's D call, lacks a check against the DNA. CDR1 SEHNR and CDR2 FQNEAQ come from the germline V gene (reference sequence). A total of 15 residues make up the CDR3, ends included. The CDR3 sequence is CASSLASGRWGEQFS.

CDR3 residues: CSVEGATSEQYF. As DNA, the CDR3 is TGCAGCGTTGAAGGAGCAACCTCGGAGCAGTACTTC. This rearrangement joins TRBV29-1 to TRBJ2-7; D is unresolved. Trimming took 1 base from V and 7 from J, leaving 11 bases between them. This CDR3 is 12 amino acids long. Germline values: CDR1 SQVTM, CDR2 ANQGSEA.

This clonotype was found many times. A read error may explain this, as a much larger clone is one base away. The chain employs TRBV5-8 and TRBJ1-6, with D uncertain. Trimming took off 0 bases at V and 7 bases at J, with 8 bases between the two ends. CDR1 and CDR2 from the germline V gene are SGHTS and YDEGEE. The CDR3 sequence is 14 residues long. The CDR3 spells CASSLVGANSPLHF. CDR3 in DNA: TGTGCCAGCAGCTTGGTGGGAGCGAATTCACCCCTCCACTTT.

In its sample, this clonotype was seen a few times. The limits of the CDR3 on the DNA are not certain, so only TCRdb's listed CDR3 is given. The rearrangement links TRBV25-1 to TRBJ2-1; the D segment call TRBD1 is taken from the table without a DNA check. Germline CDR1 MGHDK, CDR2 SYGVNS. The CDR3 length equals 22 residues, ends included. The CDR3 region is CASSIYLCSVEIWDSRYNEQFF.

This clonotype was picked up a small number of times. The chain joins TRBV7-9 to TRBJ2-7; D is unresolved. The germline V and J ends were trimmed by 2 bases and 7 bases, with 6 bases remaining between them. Germline assignment: CDR1 SEHNR and CDR2 FQNEAQ (reference sequence). The CDR3 has 11 amino acids. The CDR3 DNA reads as TGTGCCAGCAGCTTAACGAGGGAGCAGTACTTC. Protein sequence: CASSLTREQYF.

The sample holds many counts of this clonotype. The CDR3 loop reads CASAPGPRGAVGEQFF. The CDR3 nucleotides are TGTGCCAGTGCCCCGGGCCCCCGGGGGGCCGTTGGTGAGCAGTTCTTC. J is TRBJ2-1 and V is TRBV19, with D perhaps TRBD2 (7 bases). The V gene lost 8 bases and the J gene lost 9 bases, with 26 bases spanning the gap. This CDR3 comprises 16 residues. Looked up from germline, CDR1 is LNHDA and CDR2 is SQIVND (reference sequence).

At least ten counts were recorded for this clonotype. Possible read error: a much larger clone is one base away. The chain couples TRBV20-1 to TRBJ2-1; 10 positions match TRBD2. The germline V gene encodes CDR1 DFQATT and CDR2 SNEGSKA (reference sequence). This CDR3 region has 16 residues. J lost 2 bases, V lost 0 bases, and 4 bases had no gene match. In DNA form, the CDR3 reads TGCAGTGCTAGAGAGGCTAGCGGGAGTGCCTACAATGAGCAGTTCTTC. This sequence encodes CSAREASGSAYNEQFF.

This chain links TRBV6-5 with TRBJ1-1; D unclear. CDR1 is MNHEY and CDR2 is SVGAGI in the germline V gene. CDR3 length equals 14 residues. V was trimmed by 5 bases and J by 0 bases, leaving 10 bases between them. The CDR3 DNA is TGTGCCAGCAGTCTCCGGGAGCTGAACACTGAAGCTTTCTTT. Translation gives CASSLRELNTEAFF.

This clonotype was found many times. The chain recombines TRBV20-1 with TRBJ2-7; 16 bases match TRBD2. Germline CDR1 and CDR2: DFQATT and SNEGSKA (reference sequence). Trimming took 6 bases from V and 7 from J; bases not matched to a gene: 9. This CDR3 has 15 residues. The CDR3, as DNA: TGCAGTGCAACCGGGACTAGCGGGAGGGCGCAAGAGCAGTACTTC. Translating gives CSATGTSGRAQEQYF.

This clonotype has ten or more counts. The J gene is TRBJ2-7, the V gene TRBV20-1; the D gene could be TRBD1 or TRBD2 (5 bases each). CDR1 is DFQATT and CDR2 is SNEGSKA in the germline V gene (reference sequence). Between the trimmed V and J ends, which lost 7 bases and 1 base, there was a span of 17 bases. The CDR3 sequence is 14 residues long. The CDR3 reads CSVAGDAKSYEQYF. In DNA, the CDR3 is TGCAGTGTGGCTGGGGACGCAAAGTCCTACGAGCAGTACTTC.

Remarks on this clonotype: A read error is likely, as this CDR3 ends without the conserved phenylalanine or tryptophan. The genes are TRBV7-2 and TRBJ1-5; possible D gene TRBD1, 6 bases. This CDR3 region has 18 residues. Germline loops: CDR1 SGHTA, CDR2 FQGNSA. The germline V and J ends were trimmed by 1 base and 11 bases, with 27 bases remaining between them. This CDR3 is CASSLVGSGLAGQETQHL. The DNA for the CDR3 is TGTGCCAGCAGCTTAGTCGGGAGTGGGCTAGCGGGACAAGAGACCCAGCATCTT.

This clonotype was seen at least ten times. The CDR3 loop reads CASSGGRTGTNTGELFF. CDR3 in DNA: TGTGCCAGCAGCGGGGGTCGGACTGGAACAAACACCGGGGAGCTGTTTTTT. This sequence joins TRBV25-1 and TRBJ2-2; D perhaps matches TRBD2 (6 bases). The CDR3 is 17 residues long. V dropped 6 bases and J dropped 2 bases, with 19 bases sitting between them. The germline CDR1 and CDR2 sequences are MGHDK and SYGVNS.

This clonotype was observed many times. CDR3: CASSYGTGQETQYF. The CDR3 DNA follows: TGTGCCAGCAGCTACGGGACAGGGCAAGAGACCCAGTACTTC. V gene TRBV7-2 combines with J gene TRBJ2-5; TRBD1 aligns across 9 bases. The CDR3 consists of 14 residues. V shed 4 bases and J 2 bases; nucleotides not matched to a gene: 2. The germline gives CDR1 SGHTA, CDR2 FQGNSA.

This clonotype was recorded at least ten times. The chain couples TRBV7-3 to TRBJ1-3; D unresolved. The CDR3 contains 14 residues. The V gene lost 7 bases and the J gene lost 0 bases, with 10 bases spanning the gap. Germline loops: CDR1 SGHTA, CDR2 FQGTGA. The CDR3 region is CASNLMSSGNTIYF. The CDR3, as DNA: TGTGCCAGCAACCTGATGAGCTCTGGAAACACCATATATTTT.

The rearrangement links TRBV4-3 to TRBJ2-7, with 7 bases lining up with TRBD1. CDR1 LGHNA and CDR2 YSLEER come from the germline V gene. V trimming: 0 bases; J trimming: 5 bases; junction bases outside the gene matches: 4. The CDR3 contains 14 residues. In DNA form, the CDR3 reads TGCGCCAGCAGCCAAGATTACAGGGGCCACGAGCAGTACTTC. Translating it yields CASSQDYRGHEQYF.

V usage is TRBV7-9 and J usage is TRBJ1-4; the D gene is possibly TRBD1 (5 bases). The CDR3 is 16 residues long. V shed 3 bases and J shed 6 bases, with 17 bases lying between them. The germline V gene encodes CDR1 SEHNR and CDR2 FQNEAQ (reference sequence). The CDR3 sequence: CASSLTSGVGDEKLFF. DNA of the CDR3: TGTGCCAGCAGCTTGACTAGCGGGGTAGGGGATGAAAAACTGTTTTTT.

There are many counts of this clonotype. The CDR3, as DNA: TGCGCCAGCAGCGGCAGCACAGATACGCAGTATTTT. Residues: CASSGSTDTQYF. This sequence joins TRBV10-1 and TRBJ2-3; D is uncertain. The CDR3 length is 12 residues. The V gene lost 6 bases and the J gene lost 0 bases, with 4 bases spanning the gap. CDR1 WNHNN and CDR2 SYGVQD come from the germline V gene (reference sequence).